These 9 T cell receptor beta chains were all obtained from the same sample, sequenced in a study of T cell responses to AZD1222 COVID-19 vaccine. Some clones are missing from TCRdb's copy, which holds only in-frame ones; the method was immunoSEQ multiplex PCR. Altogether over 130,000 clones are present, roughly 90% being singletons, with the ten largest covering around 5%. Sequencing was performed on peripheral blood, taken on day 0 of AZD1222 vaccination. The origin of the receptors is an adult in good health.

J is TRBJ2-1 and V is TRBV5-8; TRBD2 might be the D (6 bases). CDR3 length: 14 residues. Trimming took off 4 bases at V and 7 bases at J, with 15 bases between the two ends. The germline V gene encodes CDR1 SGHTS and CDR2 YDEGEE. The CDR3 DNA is TGTGCCAGCAGCCCGCCGGGACTCCTAAATGAGCAGTTCTTC. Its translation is CASSPPGLLNEQFF.

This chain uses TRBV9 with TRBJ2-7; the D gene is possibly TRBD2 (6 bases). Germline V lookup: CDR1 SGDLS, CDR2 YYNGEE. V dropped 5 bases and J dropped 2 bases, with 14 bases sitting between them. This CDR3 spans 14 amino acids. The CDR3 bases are TGTGCCAGCAGTAGACGGGAGCCCGCCTACGAGCAGTACTTC. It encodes CASSRREPAYEQYF.

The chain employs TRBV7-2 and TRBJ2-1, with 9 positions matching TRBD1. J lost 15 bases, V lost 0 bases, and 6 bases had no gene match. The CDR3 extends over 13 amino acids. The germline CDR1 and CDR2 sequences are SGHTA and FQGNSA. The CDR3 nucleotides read TGTGCCAGCAGCTTAGCTTCCGGGACAGGGTGGTTCTTC. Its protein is CASSLASGTGWFF.

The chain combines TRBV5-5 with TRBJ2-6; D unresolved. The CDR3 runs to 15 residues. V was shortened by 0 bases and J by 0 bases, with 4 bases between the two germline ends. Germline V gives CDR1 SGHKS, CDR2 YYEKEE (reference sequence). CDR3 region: CASSLGPSGANVLTF. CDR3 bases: TGTGCCAGCAGCTTGGGCCCCTCTGGGGCCAACGTCCTGACTTTC.

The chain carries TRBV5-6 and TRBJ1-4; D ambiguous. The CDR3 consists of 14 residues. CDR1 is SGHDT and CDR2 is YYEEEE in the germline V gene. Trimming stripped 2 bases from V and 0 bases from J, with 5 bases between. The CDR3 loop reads CASSFGATNEKLFF. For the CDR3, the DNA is TGTGCCAGCAGCTTTGGTGCAACTAATGAAAAACTGTTTTTT.

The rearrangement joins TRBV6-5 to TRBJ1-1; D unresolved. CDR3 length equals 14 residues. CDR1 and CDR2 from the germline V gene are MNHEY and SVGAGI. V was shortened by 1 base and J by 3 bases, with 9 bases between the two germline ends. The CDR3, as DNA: TGTGCCAGCAGTTACTTGGACGGGGACACTGAAGCTTTCTTT. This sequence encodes CASSYLDGDTEAFF.

The CDR3 nucleotides are TGTGCCAGCAGCTCCCAGGTGGCAAGCCAGCCCCACGAGCAGTACTTC. Translation: CASSSQVASQPHEQYF. This chain links TRBV7-9 with TRBJ2-7; D gene uncertain. There are 16 residues in the CDR3. Trimming removed 4 bases from V and 5 bases from J, with 21 bases in between. Germline CDR1 reads SEHNR; CDR2 reads FQNEAQ (reference sequence). The full variable domain, in which reference TRBV7-9 and TRBJ2-7 provide the parts outside the CDR3, is DTGVSQNPRHKITKRGQNVTFRCDPISEHNRLYWYRQTLGQGPEFLTYFQNEAQLEKSRLLSDRFSAERPKGSFSTLEIQRTEQGDSAMYLCASSSQVASQPHEQYFGPGTRLTVT.

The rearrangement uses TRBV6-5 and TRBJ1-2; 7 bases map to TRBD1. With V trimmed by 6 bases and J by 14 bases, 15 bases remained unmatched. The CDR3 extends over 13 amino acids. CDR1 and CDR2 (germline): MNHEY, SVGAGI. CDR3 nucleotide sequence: TGTGCCAGCAGGCTTATCCAGGGGGGTGCGGAGACCTTC. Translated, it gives CASRLIQGGAETF.

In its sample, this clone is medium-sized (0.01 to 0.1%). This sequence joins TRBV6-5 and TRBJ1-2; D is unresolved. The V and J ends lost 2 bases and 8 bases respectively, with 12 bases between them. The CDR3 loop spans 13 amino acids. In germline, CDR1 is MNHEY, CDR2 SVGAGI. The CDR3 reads CASSYQGSLGYTF. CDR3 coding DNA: TGTGCCAGCAGTTACCAAGGGAGCCTGGGCTACACCTTC.